These 17 T cell receptor beta chains originate from one sample sequenced in a study of blood T cells in healthy people across ages. Together with a sample-barcoded 5' primer, a J-beta primer mix was included in a second PCR lasting about 6 to 11 cycles. TCRdb used MiXCR to reprocess the 5' RACE reads, holding one entry per CDR3 protein. The profile covers 780,000 or so distinct CDR3 sequences, with just under 25% appearing a single time and approximately 4% taken by the ten largest. A further study also used this sample, focusing on T cells of mothers and their children.

Sequencing input: blood. The origin of the receptors is a boy younger than 18 in good health.

CDR3 region: CSARSDRGQPQHF. Written as DNA, the CDR3 is TGCAGTGCTAGATCGGACAGGGGACAGCCCCAGCATTTT. The chain joins TRBV20-1 to TRBJ1-5, with 9 bases identical to TRBD1. The CDR3 runs to 13 residues. With V trimmed by 2 bases and J by 7 bases, 3 bases remained unmatched. Looked up from germline, CDR1 is DFQATT and CDR2 is SNEGSKA (reference sequence).

The chain uses TRBV6-2 or TRBV6-3 and TRBJ2-5, with D perhaps assigned TRBD1 or TRBD2 (6 bases each). The J call is uncertain, as TRBJ2-7 better fits the DNA end. Per the germline V gene, CDR1 is MNHEY and CDR2 is SVGEGT. The CDR3 consists of 14 residues. CDR3 nucleotide sequence: TGTGCCAGCAGTTACGCCGGGGGCCGCCGCGAGCAGTACTTC. Translating gives CASSYAGGRREQYF.

The chain employs TRBV20-1 and TRBJ2-5; D is uncertain. The germline gives CDR1 DFQATT, CDR2 SNEGSKA (reference sequence). CDR3 length: 15 residues. Trimming removed 0 bases at V and 10 bases at J, with 21 bases between. The CDR3 bases are TGCAGTGCTAGAGATCTCCAGGCTAGTCTCCTGGACCAGTACTTC. Translation gives CSARDLQASLLDQYF.

V gene TRBV12-3 or TRBV12-4 combines with J gene TRBJ1-2; D is ambiguous. This CDR3 contains 13 residues. The V end lost 5 bases, the J end lost 7 bases, and 14 bases lay between the germline ends. DNA of the CDR3: TGTGCCAGCAGTACCCCCTCGGAGGGTGGCTACACCTTC. Its translation: CASSTPSEGGYTF.

This chain connects TRBV29-1 to TRBJ2-2; TRBD1 matches at 9 bases. The V segment lost 4 bases and the J segment 5 bases; nucleotides outside the gene matches: 2. Germline CDR1 reads SQVTM; CDR2 reads ANQGSEA. This CDR3 has 13 residues. The CDR3 loop reads CSVVDRGTGELFF. The CDR3 DNA sequence: TGCAGCGTTGTCGACAGGGGGACCGGGGAGCTGTTTTTT.

The V and J genes are TRBV10-3 and TRBJ2-7, with TRBD1 as a possible D gene (6 bases). CDR3 length: 16 amino acids. Germline lookup yields CDR1 ENHRY and CDR2 SYGVKD. The V end was cut by 5 bases, the J end by 0 bases, with 17 bases between. This chain's CDR3 is CAISPPSGTSSYEQYF. In nucleotides, the CDR3 is TGTGCCATCAGTCCCCCGTCCGGGACAAGCTCCTACGAGCAGTACTTC.

The V call is TRBV20-1, the J call TRBJ2-4; D may correspond to TRBD1 or TRBD2 (5 bases each). The V gene lost 0 bases and the J gene lost 2 bases, with 11 bases spanning the gap. The CDR3 loop spans 15 amino acids. The germline CDR1 and CDR2 sequences are DFQATT and SNEGSKA (reference sequence). The CDR3 nucleotides are TGCAGTGCTAGAGACGGGACGGCCCCCAAAAACATTCAGTACTTC. Residues: CSARDGTAPKNIQYF.

The V gene is TRBV28, the J gene TRBJ2-6, with unresolved D. The length of the CDR3 is 15 residues. CDR1 is MDHEN, CDR2 SYDVKM, per germline. Deletions cut 6 bases from V and 4 bases from J, with 13 bases between. The DNA for the CDR3 is TGTGCCAGCAGCCCACCCATGGGCGGGGCCAACGTCCTGACTTTC. Encoded protein: CASSPPMGGANVLTF.

This chain links TRBV5-6 with TRBJ2-4; 8 bases match TRBD2. Germline CDR1 reads SGHDT; CDR2 reads YYEEEE. This CDR3 is 18 amino acids long. With 0 bases clipped from V and 4 bases from J, the junction kept 12 bases outside the gene matches. The CDR3 DNA is TGTGCCAGCAGCTTGGTAGCGGGGCCGCGACAGATAAAAAACATTCAGTACTTC. Its translation is CASSLVAGPRQIKNIQYF.

This chain links TRBV6-5 with TRBJ1-3, with D unresolved. Trimming shortened V by 6 bases and J by 0 bases, and 12 bases separated the two germline ends. CDR3 length: 15 amino acids. Germline values: CDR1 MNHEY, CDR2 SVGAGI. Here the CDR3 DNA reads TGTGCCAGCAGCCGCGACGGAGTCTCTGGAAACACCATATATTTT. It encodes CASSRDGVSGNTIYF.

This sequence joins TRBV4-1 and TRBJ2-5; the D is unclear. The last part of the DNA fits TRBJ2-7 better; the J call may be wrong. Germline V gene data show CDR1 as MGHRA and CDR2 as YSYEKL. The CDR3 totals 13 residues. CDR3 amino acids: CASSQVKRFEQYF. CDR3 in DNA: TGCGCCAGCAGCCAAGTCAAGAGATTCGAGCAGTACTTC.

The chain recombines TRBV7-2 with TRBJ2-5; 7 bases agree with TRBD1. V lost 0 bases, J lost 5 bases, and 3 bases stayed unmatched. This CDR3 has 14 amino acids. CDR1 is SGHTA, CDR2 FQGNSA, per germline. CDR3 DNA sequence: TGTGCCAGCAGCTTAGCTGCCAGGGGGGAGACCCAGTACTTC. It codes for CASSLAARGETQYF. The variable domain in full, completed from reference TRBV7-2 and TRBJ2-5, reads GAGVSQSPSNKVTEKGKDVELRCDPISGHTALYWYRQSLGQGLEFLIYFQGNSAPDKSGLPSDRFSAERTGGSVSTLTIQRTQQEDSAVYLCASSLAARGETQYFGPGTRLLVL.

The chain joins TRBV20-1 to TRBJ1-4; D ambiguous. CDR3 length equals 12 residues. Germline CDR1 reads DFQATT; CDR2 reads SNEGSKA (reference sequence). The ends were cut back, 3 bases at V and 6 bases at J, with 8 bases in the middle. The CDR3 nucleotides read TGCAGTGCTAGTGGGCCGGATGAAAAACTGTTTTTT. This translates into CSASGPDEKLFF.

This clonotype was found a few times. The chain is built from TRBV24-1 and TRBJ2-5; no definite D call. In germline, CDR1 is KGHDR, CDR2 SFDVKD. CDR3 size: 12 residues. V shed 6 bases and J shed 5 bases, with 9 bases lying between them. The DNA of the CDR3 is TGTGCCACCAGTTTATTCGGGGAGACCCAGTACTTC. Its protein is CATSLFGETQYF.

This clonotype turned up a few times. The chain couples TRBV28 to TRBJ2-3, with 10 positions matching TRBD1. With V trimmed by 8 bases and J by 7 bases, 6 bases remained unmatched. The CDR3 is made up of 13 amino acids. CDR1 and CDR2 (germline): MDHEN, SYDVKM. CDR3 loop: CASGQGDTNTQYF. CDR3 coding DNA: TGTGCCAGCGGACAGGGGGACACGAATACGCAGTATTTT.

V is TRBV25-1 and J is TRBJ2-1, with a possible D match to TRBD1 (5 bases). Trimming pared 5 bases from V and 1 base from J, leaving 9 bases between. The CDR3 runs 14 residues. Germline assignment: CDR1 MGHDK and CDR2 SYGVNS. The CDR3 region has the DNA TGTGCCAGCAGTCAGGGAACTTCCTACAATGAGCAGTTCTTC. Protein: CASSQGTSYNEQFF.

A few counts support this clonotype. J is TRBJ2-1 and V is TRBV7-9, with 14 positions matching TRBD2. Germline V gene sequence: CDR1 SEHNR, CDR2 FQNEAQ (reference sequence). Germline trimming cut 5 bases from V and 5 bases from J; bases unmatched to any gene: 11. The CDR3 loop spans 18 amino acids. The DNA for the CDR3 is TGTGCCAGCAGCCAGACTAGCGGGGGGGCCTATTCCCACAATGAGCAGTTCTTC. Protein sequence: CASSQTSGGAYSHNEQFF.